These 2 T cell receptor beta chains originate from one sample sequenced in a study of breast tumors, draining lymph nodes, adjacent tissues. TCRdb reprocessed the multiplex PCR reads via MiXCR and lists one record per CDR3 protein. The data contain about 150,000 distinct CDR3 sequences, 20% to 25% of them singletons. Axillary draining lymph nodes of breast cancer patients supplied the node samples. The sample consisted of axillary lymph node tissue. The receptors were gathered from a female donor with breast cancer. Some clones in this sample may be carry-over from other donors' samples.

This clonotype was counted ten times or more. The rearrangement joins TRBV2 to TRBJ2-5; 9 bases align to TRBD1. Germline V gene sequence: CDR1 SNHLY, CDR2 FYNNEI. Trimming cost V 6 bases and J 2 bases; bases outside gene matches: 4. CDR3 size: 14 residues. Here the CDR3 DNA reads TGTGCCAGCAGCGTGACAGGGGGACAAGAGACCCAGTACTTC. Protein: CASSVTGGQETQYF. Variable domain in full (rest from reference TRBV2 and TRBJ2-5): EPEVTQTPSHQVTQMGQEVILRCVPISNHLYFYWYRQILGQKVEFLVSFYNNEISEKSEIFDDQFSVERPDGSNFTLKIRSTKLEDSAMYFCASSVTGGQETQYFGPGTRLLVL.

This clonotype has ten or more counts. The rearrangement uses TRBV12-3 or TRBV12-4 and TRBJ2-5; D gene uncertain. V was pared by 3 bases and J by 0 bases, with 5 bases between. There are 13 residues in the CDR3. The CDR3 nucleotides read TGTGCCAGCAGTTTGTGGAACCAAGAGACCCAGTACTTC. Protein sequence: CASSLWNQETQYF.